This T cell receptor (beta chain) is drawn from a study of shared clonotypes between healthy human individuals. Using immunoSEQ multiplex PCR, the repertoire was profiled, and TCRdb retains in-frame clones only, with some absent. The data contain around 990,000 clones, around 77% of them singletons. Germline CDR1 reads SGHAT; CDR2 reads FQNNGV. The CDR3 has 15 residues. V lost 7 bases, J lost 5 bases, and 11 bases stayed unmatched. This sequence joins TRBV11-2 and TRBJ2-4; 7 bases map to TRBD1. The sequence derives from a young man in good health. Some clones in this sample may be carry-over from other donors' samples. Sequenced sample: memory CD4+ T cells from PBMCs. Regarding subset: CD45RA-negative fraction. The CDR3 region is CASIPSTGYQNIQYF. The CDR3 coding sequence is TGTGCCAGCATTCCGTCGACAGGGTACCAAAACATTCAGTACTTC.